This T cell receptor (beta chain) was sequenced in a study of blood T cell repertoires in COVID-19. The table came from immunoSEQ multiplex PCR; TCRdb's copy has only in-frame clones and leaves some out. The repertoire holds about 240,000 clones, with 75% to 85% as singletons. The V gene lost 3 bases and the J gene lost 5 bases, with 16 bases spanning the gap. The CDR3 contains 16 residues. From germline, CDR1 is MNHEY and CDR2 SVGAGI. The sequence was obtained from a woman in her 70s with acute or convalescent COVID-19. Sample: peripheral blood. The V call is TRBV6-5, the J call TRBJ1-4; no definite D call. CDR3 sequence reads: CASSYNYGRSNEKLFF. Written as DNA, the CDR3 is TGTGCCAGCAGTTATAATTATGGCAGATCAAATGAAAAACTGTTTTTT.